Listed below are T cell receptor beta chains from one sample, sequenced in a study of T cell responses to AZD1222 COVID-19 vaccine. Generated by immunoSEQ multiplex PCR, the TCRdb table keeps only in-frame clones and is missing some. Of roughly 140,000 clones in the sample, 85% to 95% were seen once. The sample here was peripheral blood, taken on day 0 of MenACWY control vaccination. The receptor source for this set is an adult in good health. CDR3s include the opening cysteine and the closing phenylalanine or tryptophan.

v_call: TRBV6-5
cdr3_aa: CASSRKGGGGYEQYF

v_call: TRBV3-1/TRBV3-2
cdr3_aa: CASSQGGGISYNEQFF

v_call: TRBV19
cdr3_aa: CASTPGTSPWNEQFF

v_call: TRBV7-9
cdr3_aa: CASSLGTGSYGYTF

v_call: TRBV7-6
cdr3_aa: CASSRGSSYNSPLHF

v_call: TRBV30
cdr3_aa: CACVPGPGTNEKLFF

v_call: TRBV6-5
cdr3_aa: CASSYSITGSLHF

v_call: TRBV7-2
cdr3_aa: CASAPGSAQETQYF

v_call: TRBV5-4
cdr3_aa: CASSSDGLAGVNEQFF

v_call: TRBV27
cdr3_aa: CASSLKGLAYEQYF

v_call: TRBV2
cdr3_aa: CASTGGSYEQYF

v_call: TRBV5-4
cdr3_aa: CASRSGTGAYEQYF

v_call: TRBV13
cdr3_aa: CASSLGGRSPSYEQYF

v_call: TRBV6-5
cdr3_aa: CASTTRVYGYTF

v_call: TRBV9
cdr3_aa: CASSVANSSYEQYF

v_call: TRBV7-6
cdr3_aa: CASSSWADTEAFF

v_call: TRBV2
cdr3_aa: CASRRREGNNSPLHF

v_call: TRBV9
cdr3_aa: CASSVGQGGNQPQHF

v_call: TRBV2
cdr3_aa: CASSGQGGETQYF

v_call: TRBV24-1
cdr3_aa: CATSLNTGELFF

v_call: TRBV5-5
cdr3_aa: CASSFGGGDTEAFF

v_call: TRBV28
cdr3_aa: CATTEEATGAFF

v_call: TRBV9
cdr3_aa: CASSVEAANYGYTF

v_call: TRBV5-6
cdr3_aa: CASSLAIYGYTF

v_call: TRBV4-1
cdr3_aa: CASSRSSGSADTQYF

v_call: TRBV3-1/TRBV3-2
cdr3_aa: CASSQGQGGHGKSGNTIYF

v_call: TRBV20-1
cdr3_aa: CSASDGQENGYTF

v_call: TRBV9
cdr3_aa: CASSVGSEPNYGYTF

v_call: TRBV25-1
cdr3_aa: CASRLNTEAFF

v_call: TRBV5-4
cdr3_aa: CASSLGANEGGYTF

v_call: TRBV3-1/TRBV3-2
cdr3_aa: CASSLHGESGGRGYGYTF

v_call: TRBV9
cdr3_aa: CASSVSFAAYNEQFF

v_call: TRBV19
cdr3_aa: CASSNRLKQKHTEAFF

v_call: TRBV6-1
cdr3_aa: CASSEYWGTGYEQYF

v_call: TRBV4-1
cdr3_aa: CASSQVRTAYNEQFF

v_call: TRBV16
cdr3_aa: CASSQSTTNEKLFF

v_call: TRBV9
cdr3_aa: CASSVASGRGSSYNEQFF

v_call: TRBV25-1
cdr3_aa: CASGGGWTQYF

v_call: TRBV10-3
cdr3_aa: CAISPAGTGALNTEAFF

v_call: TRBV28
cdr3_aa: CASRDARGTHGYTF

v_call: TRBV3-1/TRBV3-2
cdr3_aa: CASSSTGSGANVLTF

v_call: TRBV5-1
cdr3_aa: CASSPLGGTSGTDTQYF

v_call: TRBV27
cdr3_aa: CASSLWGSSLYGYTF

v_call: TRBV30
cdr3_aa: CAWGKGGSSYEQYF

v_call: TRBV11-2
cdr3_aa: CASSPGTGRSNQPQHF

v_call: TRBV27
cdr3_aa: CASYGTGDEKLFF

v_call: TRBV28
cdr3_aa: CASSVFGAGDQETQYF

v_call: TRBV30
cdr3_aa: CAWSNRDSVYEQYF

v_call: TRBV9
cdr3_aa: CASSLQGPSLGGYTF

v_call: TRBV4-1
cdr3_aa: CASSQDRGRMNTEAFF

v_call: TRBV11-2
cdr3_aa: CASSLLWTSRTEAFF

v_call: TRBV15
cdr3_aa: CATSSSGGYEQYF